The TCR beta chain described here comes from a study of shared clonotypes between healthy human individuals (dated by TCRdb to 2020 to 2021). In the study overall: A couple of women and a few men aged 18 to 49 years were included in the cohort. For each donor, CD4 naive and CD4 memory were each given three plates, CD8 naive was given two plates, and CD8 memory was given one plate. The study deeply sequenced blood TCR repertoires of about 5 healthy adults to estimate repertoire size and the extent of clonotype sharing between individuals. Per donor, leukapheresis produced somewhere between about 0.85 and 9.5 billion PBMCs. To increase sequencing depth and limit assay-specific biases, TCR repertoire library preparation and sequencing were carried out by different laboratories using diverse techniques. Here is what the overall study found, with its caveats: Sampling was limited to blood, and TCR repertoires in tissue likely differ from TCR repertoires in blood. The genetic and exposure-history diversity represented was limited by the small number of donors. Pairwise subsampling led to the expectation that sequencing depth would affect the degree of clonotype sharing among donors. Clonotypes shared by all four sorted-subset donors showed higher generation probabilities than non-shared clonotypes. Even with the large sequencing depth, rarefaction of the sorted-subset datasets indicated that sequencing was incomplete. Larger estimated clonotype richness was generally found for naive subsets than for memory subsets. Approximately 5% of naive CD4, 3.5% of naive CD8, about 2.1% of memory CD4, and around 0.4% of memory CD8 clonotypes were shared across a few donors.

Worth noting for this clone: Its antigen has not been determined. No qualities accompany the bases; no much larger clone lies one base away. The same CDR3 arises from other DNA sequences in this sample as well.

Using the deep immunoSEQ assay, TCR CDR3 regions were amplified from genomic DNA by multiplex PCR. Extracted genomic DNA from each cell subset was distributed evenly across all wells of several immunoSEQ 96-well plates, and each plate was treated as a replicate. For sorted subsets, around 0.2 ug genomic DNA, equal to 25,000 to 35,000 T cell genomes, was loaded into each replicate PCR. Purified libraries were measured with a Qubit 3.0 fluorometer, size-checked on a Bioanalyzer 2100, and measured again with the KAPA Library Quantification kit. Every immunoSEQ 96-well plate was sequenced on a separate single-read 150-cycle Illumina NextSeq 550 flow cell. The study's processing was this. The immunoSEQ output contained only junctional sequences without quality scores, so filtering could not match that applied to full-length reads. Sequences were annotated with PyIR, a Python wrapper for IgBLAST v1.9, using IMGT germline references to assign V/J genes and CDR3. Reads with weak V/J assignments (E-value above 1e-6), missing CDR3, stop codons, out-of-frame junctions, or ambiguous translated residues were removed. V3J clonotypes were defined as sequences sharing an identical inferred V gene, J gene, and CDR3 amino acid sequence. To compute the percentage overlap between repertoires, the number of shared unique clonotypes was divided by the size of the smaller repertoire. Richness of each repertoire was evaluated using RTK rarefaction, the Chao1 estimator, and Recon v2.1 estimates of unobserved clonotypes. Generation probabilities for all TCRbeta clonotypes obtained by the gDNA method from a handful of donors were computed using OLGA. TCRdb limited this immuneACCESS table to in-frame rearrangements with V and J called. A share of clones is missing; checked studies link under half to unresolved V genes, and the rest is unexplained. V and J calls and clone size follow that table, whereas D and trimming were derived from the DNA. Across this sample there are approximately 1.9 million clones, with about 93% seen only once. The ten most abundant clones make up more than 1.5% of the sample.

CD8 naive samples were obtained by positive selection for CCR7 among CD45RO-negative cells, yielding a CD45RA+CCR7+ population from which TemRA cells were excluded. The donors were healthy, HIV-negative adults who had no recently reported acute infections or vaccinations. All donors were Caucasian adults living in Nashville, Tennessee, USA. After blood collection by leukapheresis, PBMCs were isolated using Ficoll-Histopaque density gradient centrifugation and then cryopreserved in the vapor phase of liquid nitrogen. Purity and quantity of every magnetically sorted T cell population were checked by analytical flow cytometry. From each sorted fraction, genomic DNA was isolated and quantified by UV absorbance on a Nanodrop 2000c. The CDR3, from cysteine to phenylalanine, totals 13 residues. Just CDR3 DNA is preserved here, 39 bases in frame from base 1. CDR1 and CDR2 were assigned from the germline V gene as MDHEN and SYDVKM. Trimming takes 6 bases off V and 2 bases off J; junction bases not matched to a gene: 1.

Sequenced: naive CD8+ T cells from PBMCs. In light of the paper, this sample's cell subset or site label describes: CD45RA+CCR7+. The origin of this receptor is a man aged 18 to 29 in good health. Some clones in this sample may be carry-over from other donors' samples. Recombination linked TRBV28 to TRBJ2-5; 9 central nucleotides agree with TRBD1. The nucleotide sequence reads TGTGCCAGCAGGGACAGGGGACAAGAGACCCAGTACTTC. Its translation is CASRDRGQETQYF. The CDR3, completed at both ends by the reference TRBV28 and TRBJ2-5 genes, gives the full variable domain DVKVTQSSRYLVKRTGEKVFLECVQDMDHENMFWYRQDPGLGLRLIYFSYDVKMKEKGDIPEGYSVSREKKERFSLILESASTNQTSMYLCASRDRGQETQYFGPGTRLLVL.